Listed below are T cell receptor beta chains from one sample, sequenced in a study of T cell repertoires in cytomegalovirus infection. Using its own MiXCR run on the reads, TCRdb lists one record per CDR3 protein. The table shows around 210,000 distinct CDR3 sequences, with approximately 7% occurring only once. The specimen sequenced was PBMCs. The receptor set was obtained from a human donor in good health (CMV status not recorded). Some clones in this sample may be carry-over from other donors' samples. Both conserved end residues are part of each CDR3. D genes are given only for firm matches. Clone sizes are given selectively: once, few, many, or a class where the clone is expanded.

d_call	v_call	j_call	clone_size	cdr3_length	cdr3_aa	cdr3_nt
-	TRBV28	TRBJ1-1	-	17	CASSFPPKRGANAEAFF	TGTGCCAGCAGTTTTCCCCCCAAACGGGGGGCGAACGCTGAAGCTTTCTTT
TRBD1	TRBV2	TRBJ2-4	many	14	CASSERDRKNIQYF	TGTGCCAGCAGTGAAAGGGACAGAAAAAACATTCAGTACTTC
TRBD1	TRBV12-3/TRBV12-4	TRBJ1-5	many	16	CASSATTGFSNQPQHF	TGTGCCAGCAGTGCGACGACAGGGTTTAGCAATCAGCCCCAGCATTTT
-	TRBV12-3/TRBV12-4	TRBJ1-1	many	13	CASSLNGDTEAFF	TGTGCCAGCAGTTTAAACGGGGACACTGAAGCTTTCTTT
-	TRBV6-6	TRBJ2-3	few	14	CASSYDRVTDTQYF	TGTGCCAGCAGTTACGACAGAGTTACAGATACGCAGTATTTT
TRBD1	TRBV5-1	TRBJ1-2	many	15	CASSLTGTGNDGYTF	TGCGCCAGCAGCTTGACGGGGACAGGGAACGATGGCTACACCTTC
-	TRBV30	TRBJ1-5	many	13	CAWSKTGLQPQHF	TGTGCCTGGAGTAAAACGGGCCTTCAGCCCCAGCATTTT
-	TRBV6-5	TRBJ2-2	few	13	CASSYKGTGELFF	TGTGCCAGCAGTTACAAAGGGACCGGGGAGCTGTTTTTT
-	TRBV19	TRBJ2-1	few	15	CASSDGTNSYNEQFF	TGTGCCAGTAGTGACGGGACCAATTCCTACAATGAGCAGTTCTTC
-	TRBV10-3	TRBJ2-1	-	12	CAMSDNYNEQFF	TGTGCCATGTCGGACAACTACAATGAGCAGTTCTTC
-	TRBV6-5	TRBJ1-2	many	12	CASSYKGHGVTF	TGTGCCAGCAGTTACAAGGGACATGGGGTCACCTTC
TRBD1	TRBV6-2/TRBV6-3	TRBJ1-1	many	14	CASSLRTGPAAAFF	TGTGCCAGCAGCCTCCGGACAGGGCCCGCCGCGGCTTTCTTT
TRBD2	TRBV7-9	TRBJ2-5	many	17	CASSPWTSGGPRETQYF	TGTGCCAGCAGCCCCTGGACTAGCGGGGGGCCCAGGGAGACCCAGTACTTC
-	TRBV5-1	TRBJ2-1	many	13	CASSPDITNEQFF	TGCGCCAGCAGCCCGGACATCACCAATGAGCAGTTCTTC
TRBD2	TRBV7-8	TRBJ2-1	many	15	CASSLALAANNEQFF	TGTGCCAGCAGCTTAGCACTAGCGGCCAACAATGAGCAGTTCTTC
TRBD2	TRBV7-2	TRBJ2-1	many	18	CASSSTSGGQPTYNEQFF	TGTGCCAGCAGCTCGACTAGCGGGGGACAACCGACCTACAATGAGCAGTTCTTC
TRBD2	TRBV6-5	TRBJ2-3	many	13	CASRSIGRDTQYF	TGTGCCAGCCGTTCCATAGGGAGGGACACGCAGTATTTT
TRBD2	TRBV4-3	TRBJ2-3	few	15	CASSHWGGDTDTQYF	TGCGCCAGCAGCCATTGGGGGGGTGACACAGATACGCAGTATTTT
-	TRBV29-1	TRBJ2-5	few	12	CSGRTGGETQYF	TGCAGCGGACGGACCGGTGGGGAGACCCAGTACTTC
TRBD1	TRBV6-6	TRBJ2-1	few	16	CASSYGTGGSAYEQFF	TGTGCCAGCAGTTACGGGACAGGGGGCTCTGCGTATGAGCAGTTCTTC
-	TRBV7-6	TRBJ2-7	many	13	CASSFAPAREQYF	TGTGCCAGCAGCTTCGCCCCCGCTAGGGAGCAGTACTTC
-	TRBV12-3/TRBV12-4	TRBJ1-6	-	14	CASRLGSSNSPLHF	TGTGCCAGCAGATTAGGATCCTCAAATTCACCCCTCCACTTT
TRBD1	TRBV2	TRBJ2-2	many	15	CASTAGTGNTGELFF	TGTGCCAGCACCGCCGGGACAGGGAACACCGGGGAGCTGTTTTTT
-	TRBV4-3	TRBJ1-1	many	15	CASSLHLTGSSEAFF	TGCGCCAGCAGCCTACATTTAACAGGCTCCTCTGAAGCTTTCTTT
-	TRBV7-9	TRBJ1-5	many	13	CASSLEDDQPQHF	TGTGCCAGCAGCTTAGAGGATGATCAGCCCCAGCATTTT
-	TRBV12-3/TRBV12-4	TRBJ2-7	many	13	CASSLQRWREQYF	TGTGCCAGCAGTTTACAGCGCTGGCGGGAGCAGTACTTC
-	TRBV12-3/TRBV12-4	TRBJ2-7	many	17	CASSFQGMGGASYEQYF	TGTGCCAGCAGTTTTCAAGGAATGGGGGGGGCCTCCTACGAGCAGTACTTC
-	TRBV5-4	TRBJ2-1	many	13	CASSLAGDNEQFF	TGTGCCAGCAGCTTGGCAGGGGACAATGAGCAGTTCTTC
-	TRBV12-3/TRBV12-4	TRBJ1-1	many	13	CASRVNQDTEAFF	TGTGCCAGCAGGGTAAATCAGGACACTGAAGCTTTCTTT
TRBD1	TRBV7-2	TRBJ1-3	many	16	CASSVLSGGAGNTIYF	TGTGCCAGCAGCGTCCTCTCAGGGGGCGCCGGAAACACCATATATTTT
TRBD2	TRBV7-2	TRBJ2-3	-	16	CASSLISGGSTDTQYF	TGTGCCAGCAGCTTGATTAGCGGGGGGAGCACAGATACGCAGTATTTT
-	TRBV5-1	TRBJ2-7	-	13	CASSTRDSYEQYF	TGCGCCAGCAGCACCCGAGACAGCTACGAGCAGTACTTC
-	TRBV7-2	TRBJ1-1	many	14	CASSLVPENTEAFF	TGTGCCAGCAGCTTAGTCCCGGAGAACACTGAAGCTTTCTTT
-	TRBV12-3/TRBV12-4	TRBJ2-1	many	14	CASSLDGRYNEQFF	TGTGCCAGCAGTTTAGACGGCCGCTACAATGAGCAGTTCTTC
-	TRBV7-2	TRBJ2-7	-	14	CASMLTDGSYEQYF	TGTGCCAGCATGCTAACGGACGGATCCTACGAGCAGTACTTC
-	TRBV19	TRBJ1-5	-	14	CASSGMGGNQPQHF	TGTGCCAGTAGTGGCATGGGGGGCAATCAGCCCCAGCATTTT